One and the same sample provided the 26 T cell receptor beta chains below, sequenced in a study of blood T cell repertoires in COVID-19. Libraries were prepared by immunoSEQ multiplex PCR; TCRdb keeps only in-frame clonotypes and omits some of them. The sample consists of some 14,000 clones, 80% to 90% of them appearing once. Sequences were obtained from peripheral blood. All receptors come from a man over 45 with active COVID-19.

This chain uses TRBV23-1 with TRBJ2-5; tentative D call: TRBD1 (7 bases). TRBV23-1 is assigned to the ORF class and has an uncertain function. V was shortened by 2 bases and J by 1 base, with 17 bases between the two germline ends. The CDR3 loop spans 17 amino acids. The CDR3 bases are TGCGCCAGCAGTCAAGATGGAGGGGGCCCCTTCCAAGAGACCCAGTACTTC. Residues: CASSQDGGGPFQETQYF.

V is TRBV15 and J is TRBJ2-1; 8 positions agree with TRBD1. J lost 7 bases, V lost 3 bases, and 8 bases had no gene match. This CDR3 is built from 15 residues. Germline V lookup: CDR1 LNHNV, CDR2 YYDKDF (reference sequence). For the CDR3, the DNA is TGTGCCACCAGCAGGGACAGGGTCTCGGTTAATGAGCAGTTCTTC. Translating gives CATSRDRVSVNEQFF.

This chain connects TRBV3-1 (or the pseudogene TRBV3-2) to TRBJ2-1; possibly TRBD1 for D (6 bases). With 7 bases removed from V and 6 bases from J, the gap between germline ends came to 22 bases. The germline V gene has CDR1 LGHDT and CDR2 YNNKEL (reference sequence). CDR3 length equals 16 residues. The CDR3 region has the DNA TGTGCCAGCACCCTTGGACAGTCTCTGGCTGGCAATGAGCAGTTCTTC. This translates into CASTLGQSLAGNEQFF.

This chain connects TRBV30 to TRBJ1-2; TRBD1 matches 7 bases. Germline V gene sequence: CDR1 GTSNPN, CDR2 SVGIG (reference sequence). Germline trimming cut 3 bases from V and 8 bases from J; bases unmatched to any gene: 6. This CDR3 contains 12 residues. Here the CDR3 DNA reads TGTGCCTGGAGCACAGGGGTGGGAGGCTACACCTTC. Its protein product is CAWSTGVGGYTF.

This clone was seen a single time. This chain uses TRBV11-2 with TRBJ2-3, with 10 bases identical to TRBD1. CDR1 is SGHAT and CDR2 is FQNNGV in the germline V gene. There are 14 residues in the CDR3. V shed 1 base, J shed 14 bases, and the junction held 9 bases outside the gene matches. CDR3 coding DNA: TGTGCCAGCAGCTTAGCGTCTTGGACAGGGGGATTGTATTTT. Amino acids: CASSLASWTGGLYF.

The CDR3 loop is CASSLRLAVSTDTQYF. In DNA form, the CDR3 reads TGTGCCAGCAGCTTACGACTAGCGGTGAGCACAGATACGCAGTATTTT. The chain uses TRBV7-9 and TRBJ2-3; 9 bases fit TRBD2. The CDR3 has 16 amino acids. From germline, CDR1 is SEHNR and CDR2 FQNEAQ (reference sequence). V trimming: 2 bases; J trimming: 0 bases; junction bases outside the gene matches: 3. Supplemented by reference TRBV7-9 and TRBJ2-3, the full variable domain reads DTGVSQNPRHKITKRGQNVTFRCDPISEHNRLYWYRQTLGQGPEFLTYFQNEAQLEKSRLLSDRFSAERPKGSFSTLEIQRTEQGDSAMYLCASSLRLAVSTDTQYFGPGTRLTVL.

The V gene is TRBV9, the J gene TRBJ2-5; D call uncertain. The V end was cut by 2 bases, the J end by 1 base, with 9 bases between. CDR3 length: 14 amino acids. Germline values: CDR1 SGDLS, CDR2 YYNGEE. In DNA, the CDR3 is TGTGCCAGCAGCGTTGCGGCGGTCCAAGAGACCCAGTACTTC. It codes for CASSVAAVQETQYF.

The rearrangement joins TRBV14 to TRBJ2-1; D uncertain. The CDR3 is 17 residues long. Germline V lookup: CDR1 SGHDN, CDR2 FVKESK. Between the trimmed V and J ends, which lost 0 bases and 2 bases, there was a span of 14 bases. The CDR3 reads CASSQDSLFPAYNEQFF. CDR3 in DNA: TGTGCCAGCAGCCAAGATTCCCTGTTTCCTGCCTACAATGAGCAGTTCTTC.

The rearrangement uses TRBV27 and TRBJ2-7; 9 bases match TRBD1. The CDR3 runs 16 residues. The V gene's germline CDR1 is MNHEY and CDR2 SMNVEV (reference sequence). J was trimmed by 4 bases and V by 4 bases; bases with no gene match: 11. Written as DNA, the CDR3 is TGTGCCAGCAGTTCCGCCCAGGACAGGGGTAGGTACGAGCAGTACTTC. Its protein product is CASSSAQDRGRYEQYF.

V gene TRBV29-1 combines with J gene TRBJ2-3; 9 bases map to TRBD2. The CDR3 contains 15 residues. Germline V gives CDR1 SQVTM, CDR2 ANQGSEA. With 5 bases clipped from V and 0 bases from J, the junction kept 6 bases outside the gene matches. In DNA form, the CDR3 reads TGCAGCGTTACAGCGGGAGGTACTAGCACAGATACGCAGTATTTT. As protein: CSVTAGGTSTDTQYF.

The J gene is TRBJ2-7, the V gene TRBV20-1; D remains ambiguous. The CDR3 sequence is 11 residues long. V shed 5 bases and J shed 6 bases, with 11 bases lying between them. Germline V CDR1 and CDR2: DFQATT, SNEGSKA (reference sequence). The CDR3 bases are TGCAGTGCTGCTTTAGCAAGCGAGCAGTACTTC. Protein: CSAALASEQYF.

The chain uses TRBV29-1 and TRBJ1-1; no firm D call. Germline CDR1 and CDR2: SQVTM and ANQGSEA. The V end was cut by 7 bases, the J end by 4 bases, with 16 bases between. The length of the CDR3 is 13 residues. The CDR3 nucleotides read TGCAGCGAGAGGACCTCAAGCGGCACTGAAGCTTTCTTT. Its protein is CSERTSSGTEAFF. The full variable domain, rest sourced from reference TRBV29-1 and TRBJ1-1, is SAVISQKPSRDICQRGTSLTIQCQVDSQVTMMFWYRQQPGQSLTLIATANQGSEATYESGFVIDKFPISRPNLTFSTLTVSNMSPEDSSIYLCSERTSSGTEAFFGQGTRLTVV.

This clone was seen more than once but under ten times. CDR3 amino acids: CASSPPGQISYEQYF. The CDR3 coding sequence is TGTGCCAGCTCACCACCGGGACAGATATCCTACGAGCAGTACTTC. The rearrangement uses TRBV18 and TRBJ2-7, with 7 bases identical to TRBD1. V lost 0 bases to trimming and J lost 1 base; unmatched junction nucleotides: 3. Germline V CDR1 and CDR2: KGHSH, LQKENI. The CDR3 has 15 residues.

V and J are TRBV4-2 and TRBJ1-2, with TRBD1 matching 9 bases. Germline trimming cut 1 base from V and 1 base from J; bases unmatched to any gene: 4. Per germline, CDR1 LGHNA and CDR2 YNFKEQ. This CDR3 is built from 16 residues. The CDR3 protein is CASSQVRTGDNYGYTF. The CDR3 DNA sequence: TGTGCCAGCAGCCAAGTTAGGACAGGGGATAACTATGGCTACACCTTC.

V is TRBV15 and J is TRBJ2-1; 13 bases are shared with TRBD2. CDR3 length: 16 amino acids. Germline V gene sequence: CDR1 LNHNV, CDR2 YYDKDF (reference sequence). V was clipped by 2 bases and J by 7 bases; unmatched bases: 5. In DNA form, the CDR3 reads TGTGCCACCAGCAGACGGACTAGCGGGAGTGGTAATGAGCAGTTCTTC. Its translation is CATSRRTSGSGNEQFF.

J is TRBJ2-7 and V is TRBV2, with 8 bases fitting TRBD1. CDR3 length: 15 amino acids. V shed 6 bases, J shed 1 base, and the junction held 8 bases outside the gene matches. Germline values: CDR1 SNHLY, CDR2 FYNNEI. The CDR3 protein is CASRESGGLSYEQYF. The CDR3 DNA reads TGTGCCAGCAGGGAGTCAGGGGGCCTATCCTACGAGCAGTACTTC.

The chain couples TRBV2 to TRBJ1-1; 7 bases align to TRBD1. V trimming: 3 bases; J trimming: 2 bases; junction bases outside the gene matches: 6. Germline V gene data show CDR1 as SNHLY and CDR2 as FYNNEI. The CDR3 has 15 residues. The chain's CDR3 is CASSDGDRVNTEAFF. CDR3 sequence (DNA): TGTGCCAGCAGTGACGGGGACAGAGTTAACACTGAAGCTTTCTTT.

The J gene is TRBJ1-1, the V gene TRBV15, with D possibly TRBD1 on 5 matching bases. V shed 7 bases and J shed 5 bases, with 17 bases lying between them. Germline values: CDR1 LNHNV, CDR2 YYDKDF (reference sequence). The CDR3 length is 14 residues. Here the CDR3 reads CATTRGGVVTEAFF. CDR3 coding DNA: TGTGCCACCACCCGGGGAGGGGTGGTAACTGAAGCTTTCTTT.

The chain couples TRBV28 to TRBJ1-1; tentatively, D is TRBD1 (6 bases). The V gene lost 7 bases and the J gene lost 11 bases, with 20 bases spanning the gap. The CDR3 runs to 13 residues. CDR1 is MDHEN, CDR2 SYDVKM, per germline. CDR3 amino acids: CASTMGTSQRAFF. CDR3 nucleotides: TGTGCCAGCACCATGGGGACATCCCAGCGCGCTTTCTTT.

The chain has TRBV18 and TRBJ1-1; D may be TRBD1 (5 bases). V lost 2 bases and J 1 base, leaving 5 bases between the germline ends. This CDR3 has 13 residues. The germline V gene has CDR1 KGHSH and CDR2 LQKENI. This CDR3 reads CASSPGANTEAFF. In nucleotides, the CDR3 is TGTGCCAGCTCACCAGGGGCGAACACTGAAGCTTTCTTT.

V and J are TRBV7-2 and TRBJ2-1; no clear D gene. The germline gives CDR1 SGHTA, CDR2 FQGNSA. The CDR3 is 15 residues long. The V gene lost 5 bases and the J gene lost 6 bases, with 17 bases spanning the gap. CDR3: CASSQTRALGNEQFF. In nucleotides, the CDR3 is TGTGCCAGCAGCCAGACGAGAGCGTTGGGCAATGAGCAGTTCTTC.

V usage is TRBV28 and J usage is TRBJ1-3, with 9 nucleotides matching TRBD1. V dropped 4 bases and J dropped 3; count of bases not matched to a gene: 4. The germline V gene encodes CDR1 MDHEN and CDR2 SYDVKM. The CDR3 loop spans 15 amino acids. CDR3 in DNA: TGTGCCAGCAGTTATGGACAGGGGTTTGGAAACACCATATATTTT. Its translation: CASSYGQGFGNTIYF.

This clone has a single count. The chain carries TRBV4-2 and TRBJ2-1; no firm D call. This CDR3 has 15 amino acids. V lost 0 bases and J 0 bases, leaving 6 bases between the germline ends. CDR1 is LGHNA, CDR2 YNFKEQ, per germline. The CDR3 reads CASSQETSSYNEQFF. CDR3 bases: TGTGCCAGCAGCCAAGAAACTTCCTCCTACAATGAGCAGTTCTTC.

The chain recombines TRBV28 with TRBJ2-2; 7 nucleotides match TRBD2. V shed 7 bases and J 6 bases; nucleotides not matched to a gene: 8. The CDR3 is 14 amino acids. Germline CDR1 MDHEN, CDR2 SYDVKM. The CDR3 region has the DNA TGTGCCAGCAATGGCGGGAGTTGGGCCGGGGAGCTGTTTTTT. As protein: CASNGGSWAGELFF.

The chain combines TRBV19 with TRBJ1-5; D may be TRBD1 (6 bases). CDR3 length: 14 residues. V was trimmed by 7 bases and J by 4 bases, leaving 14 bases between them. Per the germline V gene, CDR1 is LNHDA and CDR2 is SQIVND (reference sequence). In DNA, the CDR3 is TGTGCCAGTACCAGGGGATTTAGAAATCAGCCCCAGCATTTT. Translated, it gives CASTRGFRNQPQHF.

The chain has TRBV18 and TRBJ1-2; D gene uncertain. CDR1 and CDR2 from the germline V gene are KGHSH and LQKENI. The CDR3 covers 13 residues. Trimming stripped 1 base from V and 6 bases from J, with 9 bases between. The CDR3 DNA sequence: TGTGCCAGCTCACCACGAGGGTCAGATGGCTACACCTTC. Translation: CASSPRGSDGYTF.